This TCR beta chain was retrieved from a study of T-cell memory formation after mild COVID-19. Study information: Clusters of TCRs were largely donor specific.

As for this clonotype: Its target is unknown.

TCRdb independently ran MiXCR on the 5' RACE reads; one entry per CDR3 protein. Of over 350,000 distinct CDR3 sequences in the sample, around 24% were seen once. Whole-study results and caveats: Mainly CM and EM harbored the contracting CD4+ clones; mainly EMRA harbored the CD8+ ones. Some responding clones appeared in pre-infection memory, suggesting cross-reactive memory joined. Clones contracting day 15 to 85 were balanced CD4/CD8; later expanders leaned CD4+.

This TCR came from an adult woman who had mild COVID-19 (a few samples of this study predate the infection). Cell type and time point are not known. The sample taken for sequencing was PBMCs or a T cell subset sorted from them (not recorded which).

CDR3 coding DNA: TGTGCCAGCAGTTACGGACATCCGAACACTGAAGCTTTCTTT. Translating gives CASSYGHPNTEAFF. The chain employs TRBV6-5 and TRBJ1-1; D possibly corresponds to TRBD1 (5 bases). Trimming cost V 2 bases and J 1 base, with 8 bases left between them. The CDR3 covers 14 residues. Looked up from germline, CDR1 is MNHEY and CDR2 is SVGAGI.